The T cell receptor (beta chain) under discussion was sequenced for a study of type 1 regulatory T cells. Turning to the study itself: An in vitro protocol generated T-allo10, a Tr1-enriched, alloantigen-specific CD4 T cell product. Study observations and caveats: Compared with non-type 1 regulatory T cells, type 1 regulatory T cells showed a more restricted TCR repertoire.

V gave up 2 bases and J gave up 2 bases; unmatched junction bases: 4. The CDR3 has 15 residues. CDR1 is LGHDT, CDR2 YNNKEL, per germline (reference sequence). TCRdb reanalysed the reads using MiXCR and keeps one entry per CDR3 protein. Here the sample spans under 75,000 distinct CDR3 sequences, 20% being singletons. The sample holds a few counts of this clonotype. The antigen is not known. The sequence was collected from a human donor in good health. The specimen was cultured type 1 regulatory T (Tr1) cells, either the whole culture or a sorted fraction (not recorded which). The rearrangement joins TRBV3-1 to TRBJ2-7, with 9 positions matching TRBD1. The DNA for the CDR3 is TGTGCCAGCAGCCAAACGGGACAGGGCCCCTACGAGCAGTACTTC. Its protein is CASSQTGQGPYEQYF.